Below, one T cell receptor beta chain is given with its context. At one end, the junction sequence differs from germline, possibly due to a read error. The data were taken from a study of OX40 agonist ivuxolimab in advanced cancers. Germline CDR1 reads SGHNT; CDR2 reads YYREEE (reference sequence). The CDR3 is 15 amino acids. TCRdb's table, derived via immunoSEQ multiplex PCR, lists solely in-frame clones and lacks some. Of approximately 65,000 clones in the sample, about 89% are singletons; the top ten hold 4% to 4.5%. Here the sequenced sample was CD4+ or CD8+ T cells sorted from blood, taken in a trial of the OX40 agonist ivuxolimab. This receptor was taken from an adult with an advanced solid tumor such as melanoma, head and neck, liver or kidney cancer. The chain couples TRBV5-4 to TRBJ2-7; D could derive from TRBD1 or TRBD2 (5 bases each). The CDR3 sequence: CASSQSGRAEDEQYF. In DNA, the CDR3 is TGCGCCAGCAGCCAGTCGGGGCGGGCGGAGGACGAGCAGTACTTC.